This T cell receptor beta chain appears in the sequencing data of a study of blood T cell repertoires in COVID-19. The overall study: Sample material is recorded as cDNA or gDNA derived from T cells, B-cell-depleted T cells, or PBMCs.

In the authors' workflow: Nucleated cell counts were estimated from reference gene primer amplification. Libraries were prepared by immunoSEQ multiplex PCR; TCRdb keeps only in-frame clonotypes and omits some of them. The DNA gave D and trimming, while V, J and clone size come from that table. This sample has around 230,000 clones, with around 84% found just once. The CDR3 extends over 14 amino acids. After removal of 0 bases from V and 5 bases from J, the junction contained 2 bases not matched to a gene. Germline CDR1 is MNHEY and CDR2 is SMNVEV (reference sequence). Sequenced material: peripheral blood. The TCR sequence derives from a man aged 50 to 59 with COVID-19, enrolled during active disease. V and J are TRBV27 and TRBJ2-7, with 9 bases lining up with TRBD1. The CDR3 here is CASSLSRQGDEQYF. The CDR3 DNA reads as TGTGCCAGCAGTTTATCCCGACAGGGGGACGAGCAGTACTTC.